Described below is a single T cell receptor (beta chain) sequence and its context. Compared with germline, one end of the junction differs, possibly owing to a read error. This CDR3 is built from 16 residues. Germline V gene data show CDR1 as MRHNA and CDR2 as SNTAGT. This entry belongs to a study of tumor-infiltrating lymphocytes in primary liver carcinoma. Study in general: The patient group consisted of men and women aged 30 to 69 years.

cDNA specific to TCR beta was made from roughly 500 ng of total RNA, with a constant-region primer employed for priming. Researchers made the TCR beta libraries by running three nested multiplex PCR rounds with slightly modified ARM-PCR. For 10 cycles apiece, the opening two PCR rounds ran with TRBV1-TRBV30 forward primers and a C-beta reverse primer. From the multiplex PCR reads, TCRdb called clonotypes with MiXCR, one entry per CDR3 protein. The sample contains approximately 310,000 distinct CDR3 sequences, over 55% of which appear only once. Germline DNA was also extracted, and blood RNA was taken from unsorted whole blood.

The TCR comes from a man in his forties or fifties with primary liver carcinoma and hepatitis B virus infection. The sequencing input was peripheral blood. The genes are TRBV6-4 and TRBJ2-1, with 7 bases identical to TRBD2. CDR3 sequence: CACSDVAGTSYNEQFF. CDR3 DNA sequence: TGTGCCTGCAGTGACGTAGCGGGTACCTCCTACAATGAGCAGTTCTTC.